This TCR beta chain was identified during a study of PD-L1 blockade in urothelial cancer. For the study at large: Of around 31 patients, around 25 were males with bladder-origin urothelial cancer.

Broader study findings: At the 3-week point, tumor-associated blood clones expanded more in durable-benefit patients.

The CDR3 has 15 residues. The trim removed 2 bases at V and 0 bases at J, leaving 4 bases unmatched. Germline assignment: CDR1 GTSNPN and CDR2 SVGIG (reference sequence). In its sample, this clone was seen a few times. What it binds is not known. Spiked synthetic TCR analogs estimated absolute template abundance per PCR. Assay used: immunoSEQ multiplex PCR; TCRdb lists only in-frame clones, some missing. Here the sample spans tens of thousands of clones, around 80% being singletons. This specimen was PBMCs, taken around atezolizumab (anti-PD-L1) treatment. The V and J genes are TRBV30 and TRBJ2-1, with 7 bases that match TRBD2. The receptor was isolated from a man aged 65 to 85 with urothelial cancer. The CDR3 DNA sequence: TGTGCCTGGAGTAGGAGCGGGGCCTCCTACAATGAGCAGTTCTTC. It translates to CAWSRSGASYNEQFF.